This T cell receptor (beta chain) was captured in a study of cytomegalovirus exposure and HLA in healthy donors. Researchers ran the PCR with 60 Vbeta and 13 Jbeta primers. Sequenced by immunoSEQ multiplex PCR; TCRdb stores in-frame clones only, minus some. The repertoire includes 140,000 or so clones, around 78% of them detected once, and over 2% sits in the top ten. This CDR3 is 15 amino acids long. Germline CDR1 is MNHEY and CDR2 is SMNVEV (reference sequence). The ends lost 7 bases at V and 1 base at J; junction bases unmatched: 6. The sample taken for sequencing was PBMCs. The clonotype originates from a woman aged 18-29 years in good health and CMV-seropositive. The chain is built from TRBV27 and TRBJ1-5, with 8 bases lining up with TRBD1. CDR3 nucleotides: TGTGCCAGCACCTTGCGACAGGGGAGCAATCAGCCCCAGCATTTT. Translated, it gives CASTLRQGSNQPQHF.